Reported below is one T cell receptor (beta chain). This clonotype was found many times. Its antigen is not yet known. The sample holds no much larger clone one base away, and base qualities are not on file. These data are taken from a study of T cells in Graves' hyperthyroidism and ophthalmopathy (dated by TCRdb to the late 2010s). Turning to the overall study: Peripheral blood samples were taken at initial diagnosis, before any treatment was given. According to the paper, TCR Vbeta CDR3 sequencing was carried out on about 140 peripheral blood samples, which came from approximately 43 ophthalmopathy, around 75 hyperthyroidism and 17 progressor patients. Whether ophthalmopathy could be predicted prospectively was tested in an independent validation cohort made up of some 20 hyperthyroidism patients plus 17 patients who later progressed to ophthalmopathy. For training and testing, the roughly 93 patients in the discovery cohort were randomly divided in a 7:3 ratio. To identify TCR V-J signatures that set the groups apart, the researchers used a discovery cohort of about a hundred patients, made up of 40 to 45 with Graves' ophthalmopathy and about 55 with stable Graves' hyperthyroidism. Once sampling was done, hyperthyroidism patients were given methimazole at a starting dose of 30 mg daily, whereas ophthalmopathy patients were given high-dose intravenous methylprednisolone. Thyroid tissue and blood T-cell repertoires from more than five Graves' hyperthyroidism patients were also compared in the study. On the study overall, not on this receptor specifically: In validation, the model predicted progression to ophthalmopathy with just under 71% sensitivity and about 73% specificity, a median of 6.5 months before onset. A 13 V-J signature model separated ophthalmopathy from stable hyperthyroidism, with approximately 87% sensitivity and about 81% specificity in cross-validation and 80%/75% in testing. Sample size was not statistically predetermined, and investigators were not blinded to group allocation. Blood samples also contained most of the expanded thyroid clonotypes (frequency above 0.001), which suggests that blood repertoires may reflect thyroid immune responses.

Amplification of TCR beta CDR3 regions was carried out from RNA transcripts. For the first round of RT-PCR on the TCR CDR3, the HTBI primer set was used together with the Qiagen OneStep RT-PCR kit. A second multiplex PCR round built the libraries, followed by size selection and purification. Sequencing of the libraries was done on an Illumina HiSeq2000 using paired-end 100 bp reads. The authors' analysis ran thus. SOAPnuke was used to process the raw data, throwing out any read that contained adapters or uncalled bases, had a mean Phred below 15, or lacked an exact constant-primer or identifier match. High-quality paired reads were merged using COPE v1.2.5, and each unique nucleotide sequence was defined as a clonotype. Clonotypes were aligned to IMGT TRBV, TRBD and TRBJ reference segments using MiTCR v1.1. Only V-J combinations with frequency above 0.0001, covering roughly 99% of repertoires, were analysed. A TCS score was defined as the ratio between F50 (clonal expansion) and ExV (chaos), using BLOSUM62-based TCRdist between CDR3 peptides within each V-J. Welch's t-statistics and random forest reduced just over 500 V-J features to roughly 13, which were used in a naive Bayes classifier (R e1071). TCRdb itself trimmed the public reads at Q25 with fastp, ran MiXCR and retained productive beta chains. All rows with the same CDR3 protein become a single entry with the most common DNA and genes. TCRdb's processing, not the authors', yielded these V and J calls. The sample table shows approximately 640,000 distinct CDR3 sequences, and 16% are seen once. 3.8% of the sample goes to the ten largest clones.

Graves' hyperthyroidism was defined as stable when no progression to ophthalmopathy occurred over 18 months of follow-up. Hyperthyroidism patients were newly diagnosed, had a disease duration of under 2 months, and were aged 18 to 65 years. Any patient with an uncontrolled infection, another autoimmune disease, pregnancy or lactation was excluded. Clinical symptoms, serum thyroxine and TRAb, thyroid ultrasound, and orbital computed tomography formed the basis for the diagnoses. PBMCs were isolated from roughly 10 ml of fresh peripheral blood by Ficoll-Paque density gradient centrifugation. Total RNA was extracted using Trizol reagent, and RNA quality was assessed on an Agilent 2100 Bioanalyzer. The sequence came from a woman in her thirties with Graves' hyperthyroidism. Sequenced sample: blood.

CDR3 reads: CASTSDPSVAGYRYEQYF. The sequenced DNA is TGCGCCAGCACTAGTGACCCAAGCGTAGCGGGATATCGGTACGAGCAGTACTTC. The sequence links TRBV10-2 to TRBJ2-7, and TRBD2 matches 8 of the central bases. Sequences WSHSY (CDR1) and SAAADI (CDR2) are obtained from the germline V gene. Unmatched junction bases come to 21, with V trimmed by 7 bases and J by 4 bases. The CDR3, cysteine through phenylalanine, is 18 amino acids long. Only the CDR3 DNA stays, 54 bases, in frame from base 1.